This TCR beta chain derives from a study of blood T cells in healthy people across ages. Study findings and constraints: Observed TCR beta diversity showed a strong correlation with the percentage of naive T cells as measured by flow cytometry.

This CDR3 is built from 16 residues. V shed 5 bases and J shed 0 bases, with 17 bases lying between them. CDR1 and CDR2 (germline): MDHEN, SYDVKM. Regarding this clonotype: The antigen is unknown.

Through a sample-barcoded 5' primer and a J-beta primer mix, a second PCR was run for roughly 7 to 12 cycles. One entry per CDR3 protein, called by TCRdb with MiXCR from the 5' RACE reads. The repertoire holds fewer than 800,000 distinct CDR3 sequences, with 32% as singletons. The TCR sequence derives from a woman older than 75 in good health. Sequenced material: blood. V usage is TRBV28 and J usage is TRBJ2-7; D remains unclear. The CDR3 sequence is CASSPPTIGSSYEQYF. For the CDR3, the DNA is TGTGCCAGCAGTCCACCTACGATAGGCAGCTCCTACGAGCAGTACTTC. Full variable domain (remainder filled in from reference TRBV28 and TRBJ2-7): DVKVTQSSRYLVKRTGEKVFLECVQDMDHENMFWYRQDPGLGLRLIYFSYDVKMKEKGDIPEGYSVSREKKERFSLILESASTNQTSMYLCASSPPTIGSSYEQYFGPGTRLTVT.